Below, one T cell receptor beta chain is given with its context. Its antigen is currently not known. No quality values exist for individual bases; no much larger clone is one base distant. This specimen's time point label, per the study, means: baseline before first vaccination. Vaccinee samples came from UK trials COV001 and COV002, including a single-blind randomized controlled phase 2/3 trial of AZD1222 (ChAdOx1 nCoV-19) in healthy adults. For TCRbeta chain sequencing, PBMC samples were collected from trial participants at day 0 and at day 28 after the second dose. The CDR3 regions of human TCRbeta chains were analyzed by immunosequencing. The original pipeline was this. TCRs in the repertoires were matched against a reference library of SARS-CoV-2-specific TCRs that had been generated with the MIRA antigen-specificity platform. Breadth was defined as the fraction of unique TCRs that were SARS-CoV-2-associated. Depth was defined as the fraction of total T cells that were SARS-CoV-2-associated. Using the MIRA data, every spike-specific TCR was mapped to the spike region that the TCR reacted to and assigned to either a CD4 or a CD8 class. Log10-transformed breadth and depth values were compared by one-way ANOVA with Sidak's multiple comparisons tests. TCRdb re-hosts the immuneACCESS table, in-frame sequences only. Its copies lack some clones; in the studies checked, an unresolved V gene accounts for under half of them, and the cause for the rest is not known. D and trimming come from the DNA, and the V and J calls and clone size come from that table. In this sample the table shows 100,000 to 150,000 clones, about 86% of which occur a single time. The ten largest account for 12% of the sample.

This record comes from a study of T cell responses to AZD1222 COVID-19 vaccine (dated by TCRdb to about 2021). As for the study more broadly: AZD1222 recipients with second doses at about 4 weeks or about 12 weeks were pooled, because spike-specific TCR depth and breadth did not differ between schedules. TCR sequencing was performed for 230 to 250 trial participants, of whom roughly 200 were given two doses of AZD1222 and around 25 were given two doses of MenACWY control vaccine. Trial participants were enrolled by age into subgroups of 18-55, 56-69 and 70-plus years, and around 150, 28 and 57 TCR-sequenced participants, respectively, were included in these subgroups.

CDR1 and CDR2, per the germline V gene, are MNHNS and SASEGT. The CDR3 holds 17 amino acids from the cysteine to the phenylalanine. CDR3 DNA is the only sequence kept; it has 51 bases, read in frame from the first base. V is shortened by 0 bases, J by 0 bases, and the region joining them spans 12 bases. Overall study outcomes, separate from this receptor: Nearly half of unique spike-specific TCRs reportedly recognized epitopes outside regions mutated in the B.1.351 and B.1.1.7 variants. Participants were mostly white British and included more females than males, and it was suggested by the authors that clonal diversity may have been underestimated. Conclusions about previously exposed vaccinees are limited, since just six AZD1222 recipients were seropositive for SARS-CoV-2 at baseline. After two AZD1222 doses, spike-specific TCR breadth and depth were significantly higher than at day 0 and than in MenACWY recipients. Because no day 14 peak-response samples were available, repertoires were characterized only after the peak T cell response. The whole spike protein was spanned by vaccine-associated CD4 TCRs, and dominant responses were seen in regions 160-218 and 743-854. The 56-69-year group was small, and its depth increase did not reach significance, likely because of low power.

The TCR was taken from an adult in good health. Sample: peripheral blood, taken on day 0 of AZD1222 vaccination. This chain is built from TRBV6-1 and TRBJ1-5, with no confident D gene call. CDR3 region: CASSEAVPLHSNQPQHF. The DNA sequence follows: TGTGCCAGCAGTGAAGCGGTACCGCTGCATAGCAATCAGCCCCAGCATTTT.